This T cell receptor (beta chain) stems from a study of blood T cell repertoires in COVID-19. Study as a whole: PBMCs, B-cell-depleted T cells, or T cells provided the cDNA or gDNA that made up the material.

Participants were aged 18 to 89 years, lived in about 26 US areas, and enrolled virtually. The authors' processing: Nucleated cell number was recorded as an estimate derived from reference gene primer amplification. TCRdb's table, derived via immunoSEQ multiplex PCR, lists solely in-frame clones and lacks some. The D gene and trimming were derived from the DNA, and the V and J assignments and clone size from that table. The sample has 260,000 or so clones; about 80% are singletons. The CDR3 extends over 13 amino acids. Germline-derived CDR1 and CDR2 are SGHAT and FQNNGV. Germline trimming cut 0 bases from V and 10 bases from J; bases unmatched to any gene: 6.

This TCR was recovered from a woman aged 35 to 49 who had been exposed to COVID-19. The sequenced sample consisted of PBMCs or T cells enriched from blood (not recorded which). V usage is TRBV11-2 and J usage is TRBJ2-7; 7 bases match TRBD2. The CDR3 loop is CASSLDRLARQYF. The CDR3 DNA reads TGTGCCAGCAGCTTAGACCGACTAGCTCGACAGTACTTC.